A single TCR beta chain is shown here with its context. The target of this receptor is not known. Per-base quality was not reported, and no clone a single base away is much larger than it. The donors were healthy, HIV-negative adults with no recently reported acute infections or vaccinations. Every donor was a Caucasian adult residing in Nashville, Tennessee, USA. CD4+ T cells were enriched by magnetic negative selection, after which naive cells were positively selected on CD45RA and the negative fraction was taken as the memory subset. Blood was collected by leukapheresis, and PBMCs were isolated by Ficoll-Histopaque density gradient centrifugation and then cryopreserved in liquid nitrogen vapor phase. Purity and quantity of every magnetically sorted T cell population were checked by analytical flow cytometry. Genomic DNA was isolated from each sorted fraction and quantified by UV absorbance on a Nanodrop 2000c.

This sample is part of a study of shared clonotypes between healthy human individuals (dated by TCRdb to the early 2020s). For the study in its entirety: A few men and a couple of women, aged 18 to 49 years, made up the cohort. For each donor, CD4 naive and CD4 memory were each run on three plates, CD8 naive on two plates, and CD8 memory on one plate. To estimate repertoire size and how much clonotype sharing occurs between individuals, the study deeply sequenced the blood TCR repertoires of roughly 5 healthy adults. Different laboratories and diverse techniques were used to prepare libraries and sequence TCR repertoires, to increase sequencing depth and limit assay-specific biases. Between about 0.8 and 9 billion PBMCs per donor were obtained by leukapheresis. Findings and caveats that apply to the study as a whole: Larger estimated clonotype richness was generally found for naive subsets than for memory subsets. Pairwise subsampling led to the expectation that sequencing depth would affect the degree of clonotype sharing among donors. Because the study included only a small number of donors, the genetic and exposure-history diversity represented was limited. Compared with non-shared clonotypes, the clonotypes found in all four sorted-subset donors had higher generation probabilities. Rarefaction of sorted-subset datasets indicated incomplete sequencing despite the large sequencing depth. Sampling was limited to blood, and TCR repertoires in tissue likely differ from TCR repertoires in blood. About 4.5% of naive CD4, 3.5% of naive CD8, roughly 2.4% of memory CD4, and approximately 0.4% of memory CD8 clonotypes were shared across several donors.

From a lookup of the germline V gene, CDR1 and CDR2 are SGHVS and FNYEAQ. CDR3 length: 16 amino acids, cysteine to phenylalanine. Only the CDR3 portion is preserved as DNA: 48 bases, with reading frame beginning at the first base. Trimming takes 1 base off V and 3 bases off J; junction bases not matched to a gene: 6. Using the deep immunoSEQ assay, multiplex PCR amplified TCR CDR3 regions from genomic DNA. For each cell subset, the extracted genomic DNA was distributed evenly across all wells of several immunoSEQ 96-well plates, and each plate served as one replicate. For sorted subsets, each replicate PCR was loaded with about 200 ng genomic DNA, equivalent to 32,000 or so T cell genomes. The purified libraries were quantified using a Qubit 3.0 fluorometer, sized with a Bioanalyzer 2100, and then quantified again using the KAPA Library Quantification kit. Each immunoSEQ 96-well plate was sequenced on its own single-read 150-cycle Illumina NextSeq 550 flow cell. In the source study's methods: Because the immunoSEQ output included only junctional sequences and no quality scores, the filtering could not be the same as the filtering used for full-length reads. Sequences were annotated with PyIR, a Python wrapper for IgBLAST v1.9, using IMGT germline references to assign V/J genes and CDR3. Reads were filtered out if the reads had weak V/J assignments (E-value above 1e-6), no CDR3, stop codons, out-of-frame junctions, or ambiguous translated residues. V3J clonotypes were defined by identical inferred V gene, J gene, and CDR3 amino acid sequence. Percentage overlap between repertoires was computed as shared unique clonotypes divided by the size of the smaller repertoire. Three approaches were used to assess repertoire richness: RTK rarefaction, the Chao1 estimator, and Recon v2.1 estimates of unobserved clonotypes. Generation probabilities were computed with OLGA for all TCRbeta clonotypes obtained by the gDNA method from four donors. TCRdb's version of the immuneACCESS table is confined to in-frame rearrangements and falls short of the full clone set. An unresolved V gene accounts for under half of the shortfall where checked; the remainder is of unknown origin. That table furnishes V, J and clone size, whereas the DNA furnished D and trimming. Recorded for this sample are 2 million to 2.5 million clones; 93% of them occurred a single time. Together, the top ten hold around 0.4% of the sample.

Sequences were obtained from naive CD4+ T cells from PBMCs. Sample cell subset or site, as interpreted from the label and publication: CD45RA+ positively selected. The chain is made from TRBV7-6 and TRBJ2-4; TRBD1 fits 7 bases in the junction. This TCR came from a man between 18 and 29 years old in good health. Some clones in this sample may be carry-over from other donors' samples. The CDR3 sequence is CASSLGAGQDKNIQYF. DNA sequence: TGTGCCAGCAGCTTAGGGGCAGGACAGGACAAAAACATTCAGTACTTC.